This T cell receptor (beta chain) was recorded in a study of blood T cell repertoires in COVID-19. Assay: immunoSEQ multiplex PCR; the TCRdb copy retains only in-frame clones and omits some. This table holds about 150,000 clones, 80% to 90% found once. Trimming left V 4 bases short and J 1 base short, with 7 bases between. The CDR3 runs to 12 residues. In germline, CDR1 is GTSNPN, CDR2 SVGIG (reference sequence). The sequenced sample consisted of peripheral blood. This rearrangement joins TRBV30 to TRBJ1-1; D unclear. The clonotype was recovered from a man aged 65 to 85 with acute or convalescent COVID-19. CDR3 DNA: TGTGCCTGGACCAGGTCGAACACTGAAGCTTTCTTT. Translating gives CAWTRSNTEAFF.